This T cell receptor beta chain appears in the sequencing data of a study of PD-L1 blockade in urothelial cancer. Study-level background: Patients had undergone 0 to 3 prior chemotherapy regimens. Blood analyses occurred 3 weeks (second dose) and 6 weeks post treatment start. Study results and limitations: The study found that durable-benefit patients expanded tumor-associated blood clones more at 3 weeks.

The protocol was immunoSEQ multiplex PCR, while the TCRdb copy is restricted to in-frame clones and leaves out a portion. There are 70,000 to 80,000 clones in the sample; approximately 86% occur only once, and about 6.7% lies in the top ten. The time point here: pretreatment peripheral blood. The number of samples from each patient was between 1 and 8, taken pretreatment and on-treatment. Concerning this clone: The target antigen is unknown.

Germline assignment: CDR1 MDHEN and CDR2 SYDVKM. CDR3 size: 15 residues. V shed 3 bases, J shed 1 base, and the junction held 4 bases outside the gene matches. This receptor was identified in a man between 40 and 49 years old with urothelial cancer. This rearrangement joins TRBV28 to TRBJ1-1; TRBD1 agrees at 8 bases. Sequenced here: PBMCs, sampled around atezolizumab (anti-PD-L1) treatment. In DNA form, the CDR3 reads TGTGCCAGCAGTTTCGCAGGGGGCAAGAACACTGAAGCTTTCTTT. This gives the protein CASSFAGGKNTEAFF.